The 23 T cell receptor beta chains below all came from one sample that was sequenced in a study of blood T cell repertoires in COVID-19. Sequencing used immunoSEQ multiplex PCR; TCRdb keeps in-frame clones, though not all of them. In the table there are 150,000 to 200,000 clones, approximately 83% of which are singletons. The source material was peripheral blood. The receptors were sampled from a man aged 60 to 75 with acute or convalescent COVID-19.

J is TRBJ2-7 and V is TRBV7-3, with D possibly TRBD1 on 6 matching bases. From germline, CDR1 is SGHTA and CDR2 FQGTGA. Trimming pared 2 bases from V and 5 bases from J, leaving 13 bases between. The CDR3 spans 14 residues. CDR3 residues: CASSLGVGQHEQYF. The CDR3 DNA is TGTGCCAGCAGCTTAGGGGTAGGACAGCACGAGCAGTACTTC.

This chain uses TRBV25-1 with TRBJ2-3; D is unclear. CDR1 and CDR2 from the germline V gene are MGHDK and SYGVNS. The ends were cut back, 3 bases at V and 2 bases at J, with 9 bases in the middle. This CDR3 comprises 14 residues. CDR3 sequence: CASSEARDTDTQYF. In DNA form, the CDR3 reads TGTGCCAGCAGTGAGGCTAGAGACACAGATACGCAGTATTTT.

CDR3 sequence reads: CASPSSGGEQFF. CDR3 nucleotides: TGTGCCAGCCCATCATCAGGGGGCGAGCAGTTCTTC. The J gene is TRBJ2-1, the V gene TRBV28, with 8 bases identical to TRBD1. J was trimmed by 10 bases and V by 8 bases; bases with no gene match: 7. Germline V gene data show CDR1 as MDHEN and CDR2 as SYDVKM. The CDR3 sequence is 12 residues long.

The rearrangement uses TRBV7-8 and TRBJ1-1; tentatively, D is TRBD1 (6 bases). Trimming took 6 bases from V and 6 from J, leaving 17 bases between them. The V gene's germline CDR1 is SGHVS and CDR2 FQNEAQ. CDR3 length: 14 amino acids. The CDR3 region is CASSPLDRPAEAFF. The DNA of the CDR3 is TGTGCCAGCAGTCCACTAGACAGGCCTGCTGAAGCTTTCTTT.

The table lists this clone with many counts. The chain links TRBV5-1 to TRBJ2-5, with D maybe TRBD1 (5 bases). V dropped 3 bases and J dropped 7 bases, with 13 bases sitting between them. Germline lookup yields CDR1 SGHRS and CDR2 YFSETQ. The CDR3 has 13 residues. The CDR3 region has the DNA TGCGCCAGCAGCTGGCAGGGTAGGGCGACCCAGTACTTC. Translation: CASSWQGRATQYF.

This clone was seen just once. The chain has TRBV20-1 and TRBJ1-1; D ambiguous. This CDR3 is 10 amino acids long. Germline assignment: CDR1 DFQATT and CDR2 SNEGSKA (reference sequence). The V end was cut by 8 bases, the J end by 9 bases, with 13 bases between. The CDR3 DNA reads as TGCAGTACATCCGGGGTAAAAGCTTTCTTT. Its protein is CSTSGVKAFF.

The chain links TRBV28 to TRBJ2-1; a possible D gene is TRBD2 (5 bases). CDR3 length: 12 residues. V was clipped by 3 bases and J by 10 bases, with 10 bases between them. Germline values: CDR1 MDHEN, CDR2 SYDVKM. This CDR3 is CASSFGEREQFF. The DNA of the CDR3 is TGTGCCAGCAGTTTCGGGGAGCGGGAGCAGTTCTTC.

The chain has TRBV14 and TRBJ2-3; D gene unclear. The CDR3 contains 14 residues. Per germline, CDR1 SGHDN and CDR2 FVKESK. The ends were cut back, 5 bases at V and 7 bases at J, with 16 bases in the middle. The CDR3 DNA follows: TGTGCCAGCAGCAGAGAACGCTTTGTAAATACGCAGTATTTT. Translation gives CASSRERFVNTQYF. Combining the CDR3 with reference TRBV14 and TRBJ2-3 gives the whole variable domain EAGVTQFPSHSVIEKGQTVTLRCDPISGHDNLYWYRRVMGKEIKFLLHFVKESKQDESGMPNNRFLAERTGGTYSTLKVQPAELEDSGVYFCASSRERFVNTQYFGPGTRLTVL.

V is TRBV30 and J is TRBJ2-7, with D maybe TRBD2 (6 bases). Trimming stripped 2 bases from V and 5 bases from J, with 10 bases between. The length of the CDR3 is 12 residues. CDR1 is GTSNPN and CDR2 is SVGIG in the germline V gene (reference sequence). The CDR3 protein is CAWSPGLDEQYF. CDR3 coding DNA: TGTGCCTGGAGTCCGGGACTGGACGAGCAGTACTTC.

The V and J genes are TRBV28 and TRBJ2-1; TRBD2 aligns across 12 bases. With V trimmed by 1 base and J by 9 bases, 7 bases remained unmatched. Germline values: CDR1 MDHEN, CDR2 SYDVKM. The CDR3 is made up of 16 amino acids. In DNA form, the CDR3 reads TGTGCCAGCAGTTTATTCGCCAGACTAGCGGGAGCTGAGCAGTTCTTC. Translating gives CASSLFARLAGAEQFF.

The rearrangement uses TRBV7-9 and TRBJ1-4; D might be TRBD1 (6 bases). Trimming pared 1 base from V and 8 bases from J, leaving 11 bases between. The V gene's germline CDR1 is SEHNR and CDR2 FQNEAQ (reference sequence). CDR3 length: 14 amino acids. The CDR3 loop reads CASSLVWGQEKLFF. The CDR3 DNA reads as TGTGCCAGCAGCTTAGTCTGGGGGCAGGAAAAACTGTTTTTT.

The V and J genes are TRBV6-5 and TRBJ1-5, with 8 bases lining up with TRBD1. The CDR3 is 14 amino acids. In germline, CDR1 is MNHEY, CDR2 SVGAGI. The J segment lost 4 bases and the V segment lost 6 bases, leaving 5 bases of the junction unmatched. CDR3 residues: CASSPGQANQPQHF. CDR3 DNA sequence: TGTGCCAGCAGCCCGGGACAGGCAAATCAGCCCCAGCATTTT.

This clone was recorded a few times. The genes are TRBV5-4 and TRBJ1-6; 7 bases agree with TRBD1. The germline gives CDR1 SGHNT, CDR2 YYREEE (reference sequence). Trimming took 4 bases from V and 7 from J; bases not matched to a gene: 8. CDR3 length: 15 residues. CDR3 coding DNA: TGTGCCAGCAGCCCCTCGGTGGGACAGAATTCACCCCTCCACTTT. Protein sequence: CASSPSVGQNSPLHF.

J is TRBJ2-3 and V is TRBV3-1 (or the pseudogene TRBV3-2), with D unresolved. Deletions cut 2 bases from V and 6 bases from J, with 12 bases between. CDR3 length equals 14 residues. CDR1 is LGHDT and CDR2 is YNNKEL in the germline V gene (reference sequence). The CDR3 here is CASSQFPSVDTQYF. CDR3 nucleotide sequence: TGTGCCAGCAGCCAATTCCCCTCGGTGGATACGCAGTATTTT.

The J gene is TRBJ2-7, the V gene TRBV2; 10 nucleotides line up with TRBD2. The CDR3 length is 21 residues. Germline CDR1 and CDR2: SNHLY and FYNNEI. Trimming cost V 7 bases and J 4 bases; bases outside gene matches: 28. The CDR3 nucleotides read TGTGCCAGCACCACATTCGCCCTCTCTAGCGGGAGTACGACCTTGAGTTACGAGCAGTACTTC. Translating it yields CASTTFALSSGSTTLSYEQYF.

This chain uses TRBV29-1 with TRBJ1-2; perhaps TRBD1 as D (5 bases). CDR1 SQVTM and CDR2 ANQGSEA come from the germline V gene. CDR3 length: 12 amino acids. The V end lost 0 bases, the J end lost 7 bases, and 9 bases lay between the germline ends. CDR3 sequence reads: CSVEESQVGYTF. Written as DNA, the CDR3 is TGCAGCGTTGAAGAGTCACAGGTTGGCTACACCTTC.

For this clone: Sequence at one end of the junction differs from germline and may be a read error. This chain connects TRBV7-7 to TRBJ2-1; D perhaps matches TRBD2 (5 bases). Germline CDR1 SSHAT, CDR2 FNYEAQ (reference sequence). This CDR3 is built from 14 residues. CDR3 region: CASSPTLGGNEQFF. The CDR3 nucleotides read TGTGCTAGCAGCCCAACCCTCGGAGGCAATGAGCAGTTCTTC.

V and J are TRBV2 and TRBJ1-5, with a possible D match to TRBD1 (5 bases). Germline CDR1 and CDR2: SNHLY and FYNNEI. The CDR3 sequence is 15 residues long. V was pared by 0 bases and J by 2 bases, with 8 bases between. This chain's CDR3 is CASSEAGDGNQPQHF. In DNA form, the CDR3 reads TGTGCCAGCAGTGAAGCAGGGGATGGCAATCAGCCCCAGCATTTT.

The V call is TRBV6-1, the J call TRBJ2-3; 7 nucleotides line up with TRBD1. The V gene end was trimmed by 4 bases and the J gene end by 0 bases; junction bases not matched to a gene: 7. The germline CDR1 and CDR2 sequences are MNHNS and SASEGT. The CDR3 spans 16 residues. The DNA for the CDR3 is TGTGCCAGCAGTGGAAACAGGGGCTTTAGCACAGATACGCAGTATTTT. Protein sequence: CASSGNRGFSTDTQYF.

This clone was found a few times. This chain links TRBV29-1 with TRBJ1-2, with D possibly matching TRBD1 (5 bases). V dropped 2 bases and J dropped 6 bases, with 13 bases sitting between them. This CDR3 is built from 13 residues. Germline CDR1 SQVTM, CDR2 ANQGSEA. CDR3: CSVEQGLGDGYTF. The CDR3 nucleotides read TGCAGCGTTGAACAGGGACTTGGGGATGGCTACACCTTC.

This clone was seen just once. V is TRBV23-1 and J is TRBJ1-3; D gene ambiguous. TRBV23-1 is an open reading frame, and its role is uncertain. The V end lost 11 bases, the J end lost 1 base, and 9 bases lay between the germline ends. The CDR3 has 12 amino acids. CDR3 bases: TGCGCCCCCCCTCGGTCTGGAAACACCATATATTTT. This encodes CAPPRSGNTIYF.

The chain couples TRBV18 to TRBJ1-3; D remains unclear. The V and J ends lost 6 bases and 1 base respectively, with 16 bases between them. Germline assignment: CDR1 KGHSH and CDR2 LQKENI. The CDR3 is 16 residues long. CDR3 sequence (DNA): TGTGCCAGCTCGCCCACGACTGGCCTATCTGGAAACACCATATATTTT. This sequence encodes CASSPTTGLSGNTIYF.

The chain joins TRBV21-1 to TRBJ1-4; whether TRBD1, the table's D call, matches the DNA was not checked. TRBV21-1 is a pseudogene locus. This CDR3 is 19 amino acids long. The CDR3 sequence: CASSKAQPGQGPWNEKLFF. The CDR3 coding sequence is TGTGCCAGCAGCAAAGCGCAACCGGGACAGGGTCCTTGGAATGAAAAACTGTTTTTT.